This record covers a single T cell receptor (beta chain). Which antigen it targets is not known. No base quality information exists; no much larger clone differs at one position. This entry belongs to a study of CD8+CD57+ T cells in acquired aplastic anemia (dated by TCRdb to the late 2010s). Regarding the study in general: DNA extracted from sorted CD4+ and CD8+ cells had a mean of approximately 3.4 ug, with a range of 0.2 to 27.4 ug.

In this study, sorted CD4+ and CD8+ T cells from the blood of healthy subjects and of severe aplastic anemia patients had their TCR repertoires deep-sequenced. Ficoll-Paque density gradient centrifugation was used to isolate peripheral blood mononuclear cells. Before DNA extraction, CD4+ and CD8+ T cells were sorted with FACS or magnetic beads. Profiling of TCR beta VDJ combinations and CDR3 sequences used genomic DNA as the template. An Illumina HiSeq 2000 was the platform used for TCR repertoire sequencing. In the original analysis: Repertoire assessment relied on Simpson's diversity index, CDR3 size and DJ length profiles, and TRBV/TRBJ rearrangement plots. The most abundant DNA sequence in the deep sequencing data was defined as the immunodominant clone. CDR3 amino acid sequences were checked for sharing between subjects and were compared against published repertoires and the VDJdb database. The public reads were quality trimmed at Q25 with fastp and then assembled into clones with MiXCR by TCRdb, keeping productive beta chains. Every entry covers one CDR3 protein and lists the most common genes and DNA from its rows. Clone size and V and J calls follow TCRdb, not the original study. The sample includes around 250,000 distinct CDR3 sequences, with approximately 57% observed a single time. The top ten hold 8% of the sample.

Spanning cysteine to phenylalanine, the CDR3 consists of 15 amino acids. Only CDR3 DNA is held: 45 bases, read in frame from base 1. CDR1 SGHTA and CDR2 FQGNSA are derived from the germline V gene. V lost 5 bases and J lost 2 bases; the stretch between them is 15 bases long. Study-wide findings and limitations: Although some 28 CD8+ CDR3 sequences were shared by patients and controls, these sequences appeared highly expressed in patients and within the immunodominant clones of patients. Patients and healthy controls showed no significant difference in CD8+ Simpson's diversity (P=0.060).

The rearranged chain carries TRBV7-2 and TRBJ2-5, with no D gene named confidently. The TCR originated in a human donor with severe aplastic anemia or a healthy control (not recorded which). The sample taken for sequencing was sorted CD4+, CD8+, or CD8+CD57+ T cells (not recorded which) from PBMCs. The CDR3 corresponds to CASSDGTRPQETQYF. In nucleotides, the sequence is TGTGCCAGCAGCGACGGAACACGGCCACAAGAGACCCAGTACTTC.